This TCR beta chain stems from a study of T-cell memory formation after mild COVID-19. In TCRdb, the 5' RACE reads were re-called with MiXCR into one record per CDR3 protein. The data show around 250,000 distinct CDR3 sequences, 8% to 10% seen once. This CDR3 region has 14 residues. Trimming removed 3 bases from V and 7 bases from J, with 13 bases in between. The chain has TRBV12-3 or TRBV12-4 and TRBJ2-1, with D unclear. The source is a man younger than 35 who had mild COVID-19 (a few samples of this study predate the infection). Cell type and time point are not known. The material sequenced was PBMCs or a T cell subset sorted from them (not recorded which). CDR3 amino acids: CASSLRRRRNEQFF. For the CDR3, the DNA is TGTGCCAGCAGTTTGAGGAGAAGGCGGAATGAGCAGTTCTTC.